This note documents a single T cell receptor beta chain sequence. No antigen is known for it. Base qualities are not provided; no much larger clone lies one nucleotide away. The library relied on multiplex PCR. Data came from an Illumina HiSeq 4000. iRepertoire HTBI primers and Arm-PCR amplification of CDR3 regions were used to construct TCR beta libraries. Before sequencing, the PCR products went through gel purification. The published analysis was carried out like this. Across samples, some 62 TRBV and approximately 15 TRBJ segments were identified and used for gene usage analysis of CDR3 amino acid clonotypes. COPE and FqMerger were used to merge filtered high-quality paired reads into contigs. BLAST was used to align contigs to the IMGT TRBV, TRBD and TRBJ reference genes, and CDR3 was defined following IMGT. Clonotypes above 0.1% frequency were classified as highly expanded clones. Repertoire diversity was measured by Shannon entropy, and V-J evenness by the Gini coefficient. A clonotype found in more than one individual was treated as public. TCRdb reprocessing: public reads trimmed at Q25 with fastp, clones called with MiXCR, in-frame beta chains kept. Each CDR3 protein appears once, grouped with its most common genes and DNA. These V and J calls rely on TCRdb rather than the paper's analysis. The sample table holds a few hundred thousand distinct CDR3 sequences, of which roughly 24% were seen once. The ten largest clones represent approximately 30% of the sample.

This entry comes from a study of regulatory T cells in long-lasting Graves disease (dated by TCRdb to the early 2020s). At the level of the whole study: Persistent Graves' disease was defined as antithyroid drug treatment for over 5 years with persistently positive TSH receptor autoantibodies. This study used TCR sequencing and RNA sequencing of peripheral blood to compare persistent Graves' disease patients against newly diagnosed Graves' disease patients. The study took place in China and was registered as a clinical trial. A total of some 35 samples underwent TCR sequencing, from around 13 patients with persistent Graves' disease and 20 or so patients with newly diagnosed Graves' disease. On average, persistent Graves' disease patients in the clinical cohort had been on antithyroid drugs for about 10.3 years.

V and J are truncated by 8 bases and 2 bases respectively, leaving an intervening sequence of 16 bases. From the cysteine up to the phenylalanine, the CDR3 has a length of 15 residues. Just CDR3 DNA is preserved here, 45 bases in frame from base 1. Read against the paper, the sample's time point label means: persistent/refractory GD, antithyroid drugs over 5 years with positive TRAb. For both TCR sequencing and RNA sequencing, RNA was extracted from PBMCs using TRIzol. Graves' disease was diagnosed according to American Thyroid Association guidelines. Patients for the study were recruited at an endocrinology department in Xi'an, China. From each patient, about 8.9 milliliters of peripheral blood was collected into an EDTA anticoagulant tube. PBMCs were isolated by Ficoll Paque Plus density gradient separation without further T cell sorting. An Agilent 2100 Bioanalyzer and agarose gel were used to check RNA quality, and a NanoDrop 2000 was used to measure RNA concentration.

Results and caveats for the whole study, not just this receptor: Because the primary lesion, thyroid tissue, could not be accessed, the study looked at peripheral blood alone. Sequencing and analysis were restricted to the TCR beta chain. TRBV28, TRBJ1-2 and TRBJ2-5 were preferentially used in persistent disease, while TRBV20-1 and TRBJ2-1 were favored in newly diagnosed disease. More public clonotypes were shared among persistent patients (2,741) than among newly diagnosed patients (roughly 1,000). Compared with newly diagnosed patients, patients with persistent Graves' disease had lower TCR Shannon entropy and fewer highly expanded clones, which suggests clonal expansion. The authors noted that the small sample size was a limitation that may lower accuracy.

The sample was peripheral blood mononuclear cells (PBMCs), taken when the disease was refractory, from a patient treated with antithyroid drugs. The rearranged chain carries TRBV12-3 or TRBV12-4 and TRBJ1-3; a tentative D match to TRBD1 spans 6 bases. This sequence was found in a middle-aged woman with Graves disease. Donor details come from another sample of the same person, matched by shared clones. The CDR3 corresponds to CASGLGQIPGNTIYF. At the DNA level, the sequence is TGTGCCAGCGGCCTGGGACAAATCCCTGGAAACACCATATATTTT.